The clone carrying this T cell receptor beta chain was found a few times. The antigen remains unidentified. The data were taken from a study of Graves' ophthalmopathy and Graves' hyperthyroidism. Findings of the study overall: The 13-signature model separated ophthalmopathy from stable hyperthyroidism at 85% to 90% sensitivity and about 80% specificity.

Trimming left V 0 bases short and J 2 bases short, with 8 bases between. Germline V CDR1 and CDR2: LGHDT, YNNKEL (reference sequence). CDR3 length equals 15 residues. Amplification of TCR beta CDR3 regions used RNA transcripts. The workflow started with a first-round RT-PCR run with HTBI primers and then moved on to a second-round multiplex PCR. TCRdb processed the multiplex PCR reads anew with MiXCR; each CDR3 protein has one entry. The sample contains just over 400,000 distinct CDR3 sequences, around 21% of which appear only once. Where ophthalmopathy was absent within 18 months of follow-up, hyperthyroidism was stable. Reliance was placed on clinical symptoms, serum thyroxine, TRAb, thyroid ultrasound and orbital computed tomography for diagnosis.

The rearrangement links TRBV3-1 to TRBJ1-5; unclear D gene. The TCR originated in a woman aged 18 to 35 with stable Graves' hyperthyroidism. Sequencing used peripheral blood. DNA for the CDR3: TGTGCCAGCAGCCAAGATTTTCCAGGCAATCAGCCCCAGCATTTT. Amino acid sequence: CASSQDFPGNQPQHF.